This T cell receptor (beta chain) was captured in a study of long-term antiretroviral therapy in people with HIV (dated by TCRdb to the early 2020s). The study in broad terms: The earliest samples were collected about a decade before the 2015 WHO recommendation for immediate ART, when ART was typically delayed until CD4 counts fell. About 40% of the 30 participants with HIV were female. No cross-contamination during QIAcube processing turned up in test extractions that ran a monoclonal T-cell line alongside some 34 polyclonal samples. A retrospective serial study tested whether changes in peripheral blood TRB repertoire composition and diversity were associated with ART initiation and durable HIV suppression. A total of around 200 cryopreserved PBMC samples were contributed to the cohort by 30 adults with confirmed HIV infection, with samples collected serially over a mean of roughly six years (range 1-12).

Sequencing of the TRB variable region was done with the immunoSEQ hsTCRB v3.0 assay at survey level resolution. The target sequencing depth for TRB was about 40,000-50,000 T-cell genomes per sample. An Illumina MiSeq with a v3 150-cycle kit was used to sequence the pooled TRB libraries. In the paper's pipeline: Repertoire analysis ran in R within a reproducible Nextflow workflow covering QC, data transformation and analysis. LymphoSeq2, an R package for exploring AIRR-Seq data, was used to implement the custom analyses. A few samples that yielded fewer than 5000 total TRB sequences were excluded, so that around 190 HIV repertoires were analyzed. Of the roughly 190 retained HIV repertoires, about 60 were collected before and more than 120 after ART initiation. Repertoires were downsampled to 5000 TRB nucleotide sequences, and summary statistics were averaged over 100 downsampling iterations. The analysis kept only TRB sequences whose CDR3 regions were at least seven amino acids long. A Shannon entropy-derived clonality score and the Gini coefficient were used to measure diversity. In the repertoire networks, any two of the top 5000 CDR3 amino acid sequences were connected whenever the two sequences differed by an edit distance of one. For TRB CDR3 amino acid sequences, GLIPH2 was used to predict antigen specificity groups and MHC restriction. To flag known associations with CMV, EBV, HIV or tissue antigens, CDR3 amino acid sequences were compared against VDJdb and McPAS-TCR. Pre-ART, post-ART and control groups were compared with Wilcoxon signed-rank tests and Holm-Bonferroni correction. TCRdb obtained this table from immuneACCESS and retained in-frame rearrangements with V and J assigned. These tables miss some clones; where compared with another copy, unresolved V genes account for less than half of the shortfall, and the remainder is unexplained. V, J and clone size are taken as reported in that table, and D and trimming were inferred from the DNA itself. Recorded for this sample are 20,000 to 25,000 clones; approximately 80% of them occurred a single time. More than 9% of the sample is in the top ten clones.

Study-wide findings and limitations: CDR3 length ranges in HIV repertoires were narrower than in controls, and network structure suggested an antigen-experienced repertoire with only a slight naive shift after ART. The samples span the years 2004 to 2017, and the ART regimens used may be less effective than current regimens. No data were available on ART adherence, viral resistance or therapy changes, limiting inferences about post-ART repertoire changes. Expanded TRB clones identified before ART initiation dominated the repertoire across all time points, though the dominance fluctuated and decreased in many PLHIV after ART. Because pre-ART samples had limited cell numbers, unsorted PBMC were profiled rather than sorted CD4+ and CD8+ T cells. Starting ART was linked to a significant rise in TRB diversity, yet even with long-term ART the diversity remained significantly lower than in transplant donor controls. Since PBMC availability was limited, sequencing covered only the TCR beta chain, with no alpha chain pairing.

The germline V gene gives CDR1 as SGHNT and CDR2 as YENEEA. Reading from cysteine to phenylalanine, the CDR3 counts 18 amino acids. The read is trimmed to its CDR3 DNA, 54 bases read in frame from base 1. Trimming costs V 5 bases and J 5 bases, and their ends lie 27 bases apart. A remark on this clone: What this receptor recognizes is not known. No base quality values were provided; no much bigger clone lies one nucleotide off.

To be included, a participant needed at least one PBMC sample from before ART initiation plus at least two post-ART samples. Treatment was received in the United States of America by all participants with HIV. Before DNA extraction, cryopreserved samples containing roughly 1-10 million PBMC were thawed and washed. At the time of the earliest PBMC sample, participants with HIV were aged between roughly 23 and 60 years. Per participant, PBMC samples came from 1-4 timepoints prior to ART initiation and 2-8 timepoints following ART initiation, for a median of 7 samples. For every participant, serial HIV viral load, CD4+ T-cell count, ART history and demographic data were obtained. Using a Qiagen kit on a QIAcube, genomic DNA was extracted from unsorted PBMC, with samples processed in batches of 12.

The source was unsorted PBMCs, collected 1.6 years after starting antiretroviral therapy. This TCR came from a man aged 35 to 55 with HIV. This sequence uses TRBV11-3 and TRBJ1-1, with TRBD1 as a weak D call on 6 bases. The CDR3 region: CASSLNVFRGPGWTEAFF. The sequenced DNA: TGTGCCAGCAGCCTAAACGTATTCAGGGGCCCTGGTTGGACTGAAGCTTTCTTT.